Each of the 20 T cell receptor beta chains below was sequenced from the same sample in a study of blood T cell repertoires in COVID-19. Clones were read by immunoSEQ multiplex PCR, and TCRdb kept only the in-frame ones, dropping some. The profile shows about 220,000 clones, over 75% of them singletons. Specimen: peripheral blood. Source of these receptors: a human donor in a cohort sampled during active COVID-19.

V is TRBV28 and J is TRBJ2-2, with 7 bases identical to TRBD1. Germline loops: CDR1 MDHEN, CDR2 SYDVKM. V trimming: 11 bases; J trimming: 1 base; junction bases outside the gene matches: 7. There are 14 residues in the CDR3. The chain's CDR3 is CASGTEENTGELFF. CDR3 sequence (DNA): TGTGCCTCCGGGACAGAAGAGAACACCGGGGAGCTGTTTTTT.

This chain connects TRBV11-3 to TRBJ2-7, with unresolved D. Germline CDR1 and CDR2: SGHNT and YENEEA. V lost 3 bases and J 6 bases, leaving 15 bases between the germline ends. CDR3 size: 14 residues. The CDR3 nucleotides read TGTGCCAGCAGCTTTGGGCCGAATCCTGGCGAGCAGTACTTC. Translating it yields CASSFGPNPGEQYF.

In its sample, this clone was seen once. The V gene is TRBV19, the J gene TRBJ1-1; D is uncertain. Germline V gene lookup returns CDR1 LNHDA and CDR2 SQIVND (reference sequence). The germline V and J ends were trimmed by 5 bases and 0 bases, with 16 bases remaining between them. The CDR3 consists of 16 residues. CDR3 DNA sequence: TGTGCCAGTAGTTCCGCGGGAGGGAACATGAACACTGAAGCTTTCTTT. Protein: CASSSAGGNMNTEAFF.

V gene TRBV4-2 combines with J gene TRBJ1-4; possibly TRBD1 for D (6 bases). The germline CDR1 and CDR2 sequences are LGHNA and YNFKEQ. Trimming cost V 1 base and J 8 bases, with 23 bases left between them. CDR3 length equals 18 residues. The CDR3 coding sequence is TGTGCCAGCAGCCAAGCCGTTCTTTACAGGGAAGTAATAGAAAAACTGTTTTTT. As protein: CASSQAVLYREVIEKLFF.

The chain combines TRBV9 with TRBJ1-5; D gene ambiguous. Germline V gene sequence: CDR1 SGDLS, CDR2 YYNGEE. The CDR3 contains 14 residues. Trimming took 0 bases from V and 2 from J, leaving 6 bases between them. The CDR3 DNA reads TGTGCCAGCAGCGTAGAAGCTGGCAATCAGCCCCAGCATTTT. Translating gives CASSVEAGNQPQHF.

The chain links TRBV6-4 to TRBJ2-3; possible D gene TRBD2, 6 bases. The V gene lost 3 bases and the J gene lost 4 bases, with 14 bases spanning the gap. Per germline, CDR1 MRHNA and CDR2 SNTAGT. The CDR3 length is 15 residues. The CDR3 DNA reads TGTGCCAGCAGTGAGCGGGGTTTTTGGCCAGATACGCAGTATTTT. Residues: CASSERGFWPDTQYF.

The rearrangement joins TRBV15 to TRBJ2-2; 8 positions agree with TRBD1. The CDR3 is 15 residues long. V shed 2 bases, J shed 5 bases, and the junction held 4 bases outside the gene matches. The V gene's germline CDR1 is LNHNV and CDR2 YYDKDF (reference sequence). Here the CDR3 reads CATSRQGAGTGELFF. The CDR3 coding sequence is TGTGCCACCAGCAGACAGGGGGCAGGGACCGGGGAGCTGTTTTTT.

The chain is built from TRBV24-1 and TRBJ2-1; 9 bases fit TRBD1. This CDR3 comprises 13 residues. The ends lost 4 bases at V and 12 bases at J; junction bases unmatched: 6. Germline V gives CDR1 KGHDR, CDR2 SFDVKD. The chain's CDR3 is CATSERRQGGQFF. CDR3 DNA: TGTGCCACCAGTGAGAGAAGACAGGGGGGGCAGTTCTTC.

The chain couples TRBV6-5 to TRBJ2-1, with TRBD2 identical over 10 bases. CDR1 MNHEY and CDR2 SVGAGI come from the germline V gene. J lost 8 bases, V lost 3 bases, and 4 bases had no gene match. The CDR3 sequence is 14 residues long. CDR3 coding DNA: TGTGCCAGCAGTTATAGCGGGGGGCACTATGAGCAGTTCTTC. It translates to CASSYSGGHYEQFF.

The rearrangement links TRBV6-6 to TRBJ2-3; D not certain. The V gene lost 3 bases and the J gene lost 2 bases, with 12 bases spanning the gap. The germline gives CDR1 MNHNY, CDR2 SVGAGI (reference sequence). The CDR3 has 15 residues. The DNA for the CDR3 is TGTGCCAGCAGTTATGCGGCGCTGTACACAGATACGCAGTATTTT. Translation: CASSYAALYTDTQYF.

The chain combines TRBV5-1 with TRBJ2-5, with 9 bases lining up with TRBD2. J gave up 2 bases and V 0 bases, and 2 bases lay outside the gene matches. This CDR3 region has 15 residues. CDR1 is SGHRS, CDR2 YFSETQ, per germline. CDR3 coding DNA: TGCGCCAGCAGCTTGGCAGCGGGAGGTCAAGAGACCCAGTACTTC. Translating gives CASSLAAGGQETQYF.

This chain uses TRBV9 with TRBJ1-1, with D maybe TRBD1 (5 bases). Trimming removed 1 base at V and 5 bases at J, with 9 bases between. CDR1 SGDLS and CDR2 YYNGEE come from the germline V gene. This CDR3 has 13 residues. CDR3 nucleotides: TGTGCCAGCAGCGTAATCCAGGGTACTGAAGCTTTCTTT. Translation gives CASSVIQGTEAFF.

This clone was seen repeatedly, ten times or more. The V call is TRBV11-2, the J call TRBJ1-2; D is possibly TRBD1 (6 bases). This CDR3 is 14 amino acids long. CDR1 and CDR2 from the germline V gene are SGHAT and FQNNGV. The V gene lost 4 bases and the J gene lost 6 bases, with 15 bases spanning the gap. For the CDR3, the DNA is TGTGCCAGCAGCTCCCCGGGCAGGGGCGATGGCTACACCTTC. As protein: CASSSPGRGDGYTF. The variable domain in full, completed from reference TRBV11-2 and TRBJ1-2, reads EAGVAQSPRYKIIEKRQSVAFWCNPISGHATLYWYQQILGQGPKLLIQFQNNGVVDDSQLPKDRFSAERLKGVDSTLKIQPAKLEDSAVYLCASSSPGRGDGYTFGSGTRLTVV.

The chain carries TRBV6-4 and TRBJ1-1, with 7 positions matching TRBD1. The CDR3 sequence is 13 residues long. Per germline, CDR1 MRHNA and CDR2 SNTAGT. The junction had 9 bases not matched to a gene; V was cut back by 6 bases and J by 8 bases. CDR3 amino acids: CASSARQGGEAFF. The CDR3 DNA sequence: TGTGCCAGCAGCGCCCGACAGGGCGGAGAAGCTTTCTTT.

The genes are TRBV19 and TRBJ2-1, with TRBD2 identical over 7 bases. Germline V gives CDR1 LNHDA, CDR2 SQIVND (reference sequence). The length of the CDR3 is 15 residues. The V segment lost 4 bases and the J segment 0 bases; nucleotides outside the gene matches: 3. CDR3 region: CASSKAGSSYNEQFF. DNA for the CDR3: TGTGCCAGTAGTAAAGCGGGGAGCTCCTACAATGAGCAGTTCTTC.

The chain has TRBV25-1 and TRBJ2-5, with 9 positions matching TRBD1. The V segment lost 4 bases and the J segment 4 bases; nucleotides outside the gene matches: 4. The CDR3 contains 14 residues. Germline V CDR1 and CDR2: MGHDK, SYGVNS. CDR3 coding DNA: TGTGCCAGCAGTGCAGGACAGGGGAGAGAGACCCAGTACTTC. It translates to CASSAGQGRETQYF.

The gene calls are TRBV5-1 and TRBJ2-3; D gene unclear. The CDR3 consists of 15 residues. The V end was cut by 0 bases, the J end by 1 base, with 9 bases between. Germline-derived CDR1 and CDR2 are SGHRS and YFSETQ. The CDR3 bases are TGCGCCAGCAGCTTGGCGGGTATGGGCACAGATACGCAGTATTTT. It specifies CASSLAGMGTDTQYF. The variable domain in full, completed from reference TRBV5-1 and TRBJ2-3, reads KAGVTQTPRYLIKTRGQQVTLSCSPISGHRSVSWYQQTPGQGLQFLFEYFSETQRNKGNFPGRFSGRQFSNSRSEMNVSTLELGDSALYLCASSLAGMGTDTQYFGPGTRLTVL.

The V and J genes are TRBV14 and TRBJ2-1; D is undetermined. The CDR3 extends over 12 amino acids. In germline, CDR1 is SGHDN, CDR2 FVKESK. V dropped 1 base and J dropped 8 bases, with 6 bases sitting between them. CDR3 DNA sequence: TGTGCCAGCAGCCAAGGTAGATATGAGCAGTTCTTC. This encodes CASSQGRYEQFF.

J is TRBJ2-2 and V is TRBV7-2; D gene uncertain. Trimming shortened V by 0 bases and J by 1 base, and 3 bases separated the two germline ends. CDR1 and CDR2 from the germline V gene are SGHTA and FQGNSA. The CDR3 sequence is 14 residues long. The CDR3 DNA sequence: TGTGCCAGCAGCTTAGCCCAGAACACCGGGGAGCTGTTTTTT. Protein product: CASSLAQNTGELFF.

V usage is TRBV6-2 or TRBV6-3 and J usage is TRBJ2-6; D gene uncertain. The CDR3 contains 15 residues. V lost 2 bases to trimming and J lost 2 bases, with 7 bases between them. Germline V gives CDR1 MNHEY, CDR2 SVGEGT. As DNA, the CDR3 is TGTGCCAGCAGTTACGAACGGGCTGGGGCCAACGTCCTGACTTTC. This encodes CASSYERAGANVLTF.